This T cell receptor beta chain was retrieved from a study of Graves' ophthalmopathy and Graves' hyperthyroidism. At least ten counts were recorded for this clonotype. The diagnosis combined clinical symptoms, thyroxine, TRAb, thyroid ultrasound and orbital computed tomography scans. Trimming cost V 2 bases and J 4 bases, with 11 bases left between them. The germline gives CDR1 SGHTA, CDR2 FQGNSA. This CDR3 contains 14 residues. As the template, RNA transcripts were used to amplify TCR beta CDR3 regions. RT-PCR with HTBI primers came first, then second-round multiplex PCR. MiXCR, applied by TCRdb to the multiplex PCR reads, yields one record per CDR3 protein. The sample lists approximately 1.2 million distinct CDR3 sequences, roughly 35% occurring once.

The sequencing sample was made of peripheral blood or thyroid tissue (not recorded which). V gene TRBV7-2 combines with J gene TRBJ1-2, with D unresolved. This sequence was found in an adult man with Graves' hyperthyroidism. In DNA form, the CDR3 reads TGTGCCAGCAGCTTATATGACAAAACCTATGGCTACACCTTC. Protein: CASSLYDKTYGYTF.